This TCR beta chain was retrieved from a study of cytomegalovirus exposure and HLA in healthy donors (dated by TCRdb to 2015 to 2018). Some background on the complete study: An earlier analysis of around 600 of the donors reported more than 250 Gb of sequence data and around 110 million unique TCR beta sequences from roughly 180 million T cells. An early release that covered approximately 600 HLA-typed donors contained approximately 300 gigabases of sequencing data and 65 million to 100 million unique TCR sequences. Of the 300 to 450 genotyped donors, roughly 80% were placed in the genetic ancestry cluster associated with self-reported Caucasian donors. The study aimed to test whether signatures of past pathogen exposure could be identified by cataloging public T cell receptors. The study used immunosequencing to profile the T cell repertoires of 666 subjects and linked those repertoires to cytomegalovirus serostatus. In addition to the first cohort of 666 subjects, a separate validation cohort of approximately 130 different subjects was used. High-throughput TCR immunosequencing, statistical association of individual TCRs with disease status, and machine learning were combined to predict cytomegalovirus infection status. To study patterns of TCR occurrence, a later analysis re-analyzed previously published TCR beta repertoires from 700 or so donors and added high-resolution HLA genotyping. The later analysis used no new phenotypic data to find candidate immune exposures, relying instead on TCR beta sequences and their occurrence across donors. To decide whether each TCR beta V gene segment behaved as functional or pseudogenic, an earlier analysis of approximately 620 of the donors relied on high-throughput TCR beta sequencing. Donor age, sex, ethnicity and CMV serostatus were collected together with the repertoire data. Genome-wide SNP genotypes for about 65% of the 666 donors were used in a later genetic analysis, which treated that subset as a discovery cohort. All discovery cohort repertoires had been generated using a single sequencing platform. HLA typing covered class I and class II loci at four-digit resolution. The number of typed donors differed by locus: about 629-640 for A, B, C, DRB1 and DQB1; 522 for DQA1; over 600 for DPA1; and approximately 450 for DPB1. Several DR-DQ haplotypes were treated as single units for association and clustering because of strong linkage in the cohort. Among 398 genotyped donors of the cohort, an average of roughly 240,000 unique TCR beta nucleotide sequences were sequenced per donor, 15% to 20% of them non-productive.

Here is what the overall study found, with its caveats: Assigning TCR associations to individual alleles was difficult when HLA alleles, especially DR and DQ, strongly co-occurred. Specific HLA alleles were associated with 15,000 to 20,000 TCR beta sequences at a false discovery rate of 0.05 in a later analysis. In a later genetic analysis, fewer N-insertions in productive TCRs were reported among donors in an Asian-associated ancestry cluster than the approximately 630-donor mean. Some IMGT-functional V segments, including TRBV6-2 and TRBV6-3, could not be distinguished by the 87-base-pair reads and were therefore excluded. The authors suggested that the approach could potentially be extended to other disease states and immunological phenotypes. Only TCR beta chains were sequenced in this cohort, and the absence of alpha or paired-chain data limited detectable features. Presence/absence analyses assumed roughly uniform sequencing depth across donors, an assumption that may not hold. Because HLA typing was missing for some donors at each locus, association tests included only the typed subset. Correlated functional status among segregating V segments might be attributable to linkage disequilibrium, but an unknown experimental factor could not be ruled out. In a later genetic analysis, a missense DCLRE1C variant was associated with V-gene and J-gene trimming of TCR beta chains, and the association was replicated in an independent cohort. The classifier was reported to diagnose cytomegalovirus status with high specificity and sensitivity in both the original and validation cohorts. The earlier analysis of almost 600 of the donors excluded roughly 17 rarely observed V segments, including chromosome 9 orphons, because counts were too low. A later analysis found that most CMV-associated TCR beta chains appeared HLA-restricted, with HLA associations seemingly driven largely by CMV exposure. While some public TCRs were present in many individuals, most TCR sequences turned up only very rarely across donors. According to a later analysis, parvovirus B19, influenza, CMV and Epstein-Barr virus appeared linked to several top co-occurrence clusters. The sequencing pipeline was judged likely to have produced a cluster of highly shared sequence variants as a technical artifact. An earlier analysis of approximately 590 of the donors showed that most TCR beta V segments appeared in productive rearrangements either about 87% or about 30% of the time, which broadly matched IMGT annotations. A later analysis found that TCR association rates varied across HLA loci, with DRB1 alleles showing the most associated TCRs and HLA-C alleles the fewest. The study gave a list of around 170 TCR beta chains associated with cytomegalovirus. In a later analysis, HLA-associated TCR beta chains showed more clonal expansion and lower generation probabilities than non-associated chains that were equally common. In vitro tests confirmed that a few of the cytomegalovirus-associated TCR beta chains recognize cytomegalovirus antigens. CMV serostatus was the only immune exposure information available for the cohort. A further reported finding was that TCR beta sequences accurately predicted the HLA-A and HLA-B alleles for most subjects in the first cohort.

The library was prepared using the immunoSEQ multiplex PCR assay. For the multiplex PCR, a mixture combining 60 forward primers for TCR Vbeta segments and 13 reverse primers for TCR Jbeta segments was used. The CDR3 region of rearranged TCR beta genes was amplified from genomic DNA by a multiplex PCR assay. Amplified TCR beta libraries were sequenced as 87-base-pair reads on the Illumina HiSeq System. From the authors' description of their analysis: A later analysis tallied around 82 million unique TCR beta chains across the 600 to 700 repertoires, and roughly 11 million of those chains were shared by two or more donors. Raw reads were error-corrected and collapsed into unique sequences with a nearest-neighbor algorithm that merged closely related sequences to remove PCR and sequencing errors. Alignment of CDR3 sequences to IMGT reference sequences was used to assign V, D and J gene segments. For a sequence to be retained, a match of at least six nucleotides to both a V gene segment and a J gene segment was required. A rearrangement counted as productive if the CDR3 had no stop codons and remained in frame with V and J, and every other rearrangement counted as non-productive. CDR3 was defined according to IMGT convention as the region running from the second conserved V-encoded cysteine to the conserved J-encoded phenylalanine. In an earlier analysis of some 550 of the donors, sequences lacking an unambiguous match to a single V gene segment were excluded. In an earlier analysis of approximately 590 of the donors, a V segment was called functional when productive rearrangements were above 56.7%, and segregating when the standard deviation between donors exceeded 5%. A statistical classification framework was built to diagnose cytomegalovirus status from the catalog of TCR beta chain sequences. In a later analysis, V and J genes were assigned by comparing TCR nucleotide sequences against IMGT/GENE-DB human TR gene sequences. Using the TCRdist pipeline, a later analysis assigned CDR3 sequences along with most-parsimonious VDJ recombination scenarios. In a later analysis, each TCR beta chain was defined by its CDR3 amino acid sequence together with its V-gene family, and reads without a unique V-gene family were excluded. As a way to deal with suspected cross-contamination and a sequencing artifact, a later analysis dropped 450 to 700 nucleotide sequences that were highly shared and had low generation probability. In a later analysis, a clonal expansion index was calculated for each public chain from normalized within-repertoire ranks of inferred template counts. In a later analysis, generation probabilities were computed with a VDJ recombination model fitted to out-of-frame rearrangements, and the resulting probabilities were checked against IGoR. A later analysis scored TCR-TCR, TCR-HLA and TCR-CMV co-occurrence with hypergeometric tests, applying a repertoire-size bias correction to TCR pairs. False discovery rates were estimated in a later analysis by permuting HLA or CMV assignments 20 times. In a later analysis, co-occurring TCRs were grouped with DBSCAN, and TCRdist sequence similarity was added when clustering was performed within HLA-allele-positive subsets. Repertoires with fewer than 30,000 or more than 120,000 public chains, plus five repertoires with anomalous nucleotide sharing, were excluded from co-occurrence clustering. TCRdb mirrors the immuneACCESS table, restricted to in-frame sequences. Some clones are absent from its copies; in checked studies, under half trace to an unresolved V gene, and the reason for the others is unknown. Clone size and the V and J calls come from that table; the DNA yielded D and trimming. In all, the sample holds about 130,000 clones, and approximately 74% of those were seen once. 6.6% of the sample is in the top ten clones.

As to this clone: The specificity of this receptor is unknown. Within one base of it there is no much larger clone, and no base qualities were kept.

The cohort comprised around 700 healthy bone marrow donors. Cohort members were all nominally healthy when sampled, although unrecorded immune exposures were likely present. The donor tested CMV seropositive, placing the donor among the roughly 300 seropositive members of the cohort. Each donor provided a peripheral blood sample, and peripheral blood mononuclear cells were used for TCR beta sequencing. Genomic DNA extraction from the blood cell samples was performed with the Qiagen DNeasy Blood Extraction Kit. The cysteine opens and the phenylalanine closes a CDR3 of 15 amino acids. Only the CDR3 portion is preserved as DNA: 45 bases, with reading frame beginning at the first base.

Sequencing was carried out using PBMCs. The clonotype was recovered from a man aged 40-49 years in good health and CMV-seropositive. The sequence joins TRBV12-2 to TRBJ2-7; the table gives TRBD2 as D, unverified against the DNA. TRBV12-2 is a pseudogene segment. The CDR3 loop reads CASRAPPDPGDEQYF. The DNA reads as follows: TGTGCAAGTCGCGCACCTCCGGACCCCGGGGATGAGCAGTACTTC.